This T cell receptor (beta chain) was recovered during a study of metastatic and nonmetastatic thyroid tumors. Background on the study: Repertoires were compared across blood and tumor or nodule tissue from malignant and benign thyroid patients.

Source study methods: A classifier for distant metastasis in papillary thyroid cancer was constructed using CDR3 differences observed across clinicopathological groups. With MiXCR, TCRdb called clones anew from the PCR reads. The V and J calls come from TCRdb's annotation, not from the publication. The table has over 25,000 clones, around 19% seen once. This clone was seen a few times. As yet, its antigen is unknown. No treatment of any kind had been given to any patient before thyroid surgery. The CDR3 is 14 amino acids. V lost 5 bases to trimming and J lost 10 bases, with 15 bases between them. Germline V lookup: CDR1 MNHEY, CDR2 SMNVEV (reference sequence). Points from the study as a whole: TCR beta diversity was reportedly significantly higher in malignant thyroid tumors than benign nodules, in blood and tumor.

The chain couples TRBV27 to TRBJ1-6; possibly TRBD1 for D (5 bases). The origin of this receptor is a female donor with papillary thyroid cancer or a benign thyroid nodule (not recorded which). Some clones in this sample may be carry-over from other donors' samples. What was sequenced was blood. The CDR3: CASSTGTKGSPLHF. The DNA for the CDR3 is TGTGCCAGCAGTACCGGGACTAAGGGATCACCCCTCCACTTT.